The clone carrying this T cell receptor (beta chain) appeared a few times. The data were taken from a study of blood T cells in healthy people across ages. J gave up 2 bases and V 0 bases, and 5 bases lay outside the gene matches. Per germline, CDR1 DFQATT and CDR2 SNEGSKA (reference sequence). This CDR3 spans 15 amino acids. A second PCR, run for roughly 7 to 11 cycles, used a sample-barcoded 5' primer plus a J-beta primer mix. Each CDR3 protein gets one entry after TCRdb re-called the 5' RACE reads with MiXCR. The top ten hold 13% of the sample, which has some 880,000 distinct CDR3 sequences, around 36% seen once. The people who gave samples were healthy Caucasians from Russia, aged about 6 to 95.

The specimen was blood. The source is a man aged 18 to 35 in good health. J is TRBJ2-3 and V is TRBV20-1, with TRBD2 matching 7 bases. CDR3 in amino acids: CSARDPAGYTDTQYF. The CDR3 DNA reads as TGCAGTGCTAGAGATCCAGCGGGGTACACAGATACGCAGTATTTT.